The rows below give T cell receptor beta chains drawn from one sample of a study of cytomegalovirus exposure and HLA in healthy donors. TCRdb's copy holds only in-frame clones and misses some; the assay was immunoSEQ multiplex PCR. The sample lists around 70,000 clones, around 73% occurring once. Input material: PBMCs. The origin of the receptors is a woman aged 35 to 49 in good health and CMV-seropositive. CDR3s include the opening cysteine and the closing phenylalanine or tryptophan. A D gene is named only where the DNA matches it firmly. Clone size is given for some rows only: seen once, a few or many times, or a class if the clone is expanded.

>-|-|TRBV5-1|TRBJ1-6
TGCGCCAGCAGCCCCGGGGGACGGGATTCACCCCTCCACTTT
CASSPGGRDSPLHF
>-|-|TRBV28|TRBJ2-3
TGTGCCAGCAGCTTGGGTGGAGGTCCTAGCACAGATACGCAGTATTTT
CASSLGGGPSTDTQYF
>-|TRBD1|TRBV4-1|TRBJ2-5
TGCGCCAGCAGCCAAACACCGGGACAGGGGGCAGAGACCCAGTACTTC
CASSQTPGQGAETQYF
>-|TRBD2|TRBV19|TRBJ2-7
TGTGCCAGTAGTCGCACTAGCGGGGGAGGGGAGCAGTACTTC
CASSRTSGGGEQYF
>-|TRBD1|TRBV28|TRBJ2-1
TGTGCCAGCAGTTTATCACGGACAGGGAATGAGCAGTTCTTC
CASSLSRTGNEQFF
>-|-|TRBV12-1|TRBJ1-6
TGTGCCAGCAGCTCGAGGGGACAGGGTATAACACCCCTCCACTTT
CASSSRGQGITPLHF
>-|-|TRBV5-1|TRBJ2-3
TGCGCCAGCAGAAGAGAAGGGACTTTCACAGATACGCAGTATTTT
CASRREGTFTDTQYF
>-|-|TRBV13|TRBJ1-1
TGTGCCAGCAGCTTACGTTCGGGAGGCACTGAAGCTTTCTTT
CASSLRSGGTEAFF
>-|-|TRBV13|TRBJ2-7
TGTGCCAGCAGCTTAGGCCGGGAGATCTACGAGCAGTACTTC
CASSLGREIYEQYF
>few|TRBD1|TRBV28|TRBJ2-7
TGTGCCAGCAGTTTTTTTTCAGGGGGAATCCACGAGCAGTACTTC
CASSFFSGGIHEQYF
>-|-|TRBV11-2|TRBJ2-7
TGTGCCAGCAGCTCACCCCGTCGCGTATCCTACGAGCAGTACTTC
CASSSPRRVSYEQYF
>-|-|TRBV10-3|TRBJ2-2
TGTGCCATCACCAGGACGGGGGACACCGGGGAGCTGTTTTTT
CAITRTGDTGELFF
>-|TRBD2|TRBV5-1|TRBJ2-3
TGCGCCAGCAGCTTGGCTCTAGCGGGGCCCGGTGGTACGCAGTATTTT
CASSLALAGPGGTQYF
>-|-|TRBV19|TRBJ1-1
TGTGCCAGTTTAGGCCGGGAGGCTGAAGCTTTCTTT
CASLGREAEAFF
>-|TRBD1|TRBV6-6|TRBJ1-5
TGTGCCAGCAGAGCAGTGACAGGGAACGGCAATCAGCCCCAGCATTTT
CASRAVTGNGNQPQHF
>-|-|TRBV4-1|TRBJ2-5
TGCGCCAGCAGTGTAGCGGTACAAGAGACCCAGTACTTC
CASSVAVQETQYF
>-|-|TRBV5-6|TRBJ2-2
TGTGCCAGCAGCTTGGGGGACATTGGGAACACCGGGGAGCTGTTTTTT
CASSLGDIGNTGELFF
>-|TRBD2|TRBV27|TRBJ2-4
TGTGCCAGCAGTTTATCGAACGGGGGGAACATTCAGTACTTC
CASSLSNGGNIQYF
>few|TRBD1|TRBV23-1|TRBJ2-7
TGCGCCAGCAGTCTCGCCGGGACAGGGTCCTACGAGCAGTACTTC
CASSLAGTGSYEQYF
>few|-|TRBV7-6|TRBJ1-2
TGTGCCAGCAGCTTAGCCGGGAGGGATGGCTACACCTTC
CASSLAGRDGYTF
>-|TRBD1|TRBV30|TRBJ1-1
TGTGCCTGGAGGGGGACAGGGGTGAACACTGAAGCTTTCTTT
CAWRGTGVNTEAFF
>-|TRBD1|TRBV5-1|TRBJ2-2
TGCGCCAGCAGTTCCGGGACAGCGAACACCGGGGAGCTGTTTTTT
CASSSGTANTGELFF
>once|TRBD1|TRBV2|TRBJ1-5
TGTGCCAGCAGATACAGACAGGGGGGACAGCCCCAGCATTTT
CASRYRQGGQPQHF
>-|TRBD1|TRBV7-2|TRBJ2-1
TGTGCCAGCAGCCTCAGGACAGGGGGCTCCTACAATGAGCAGTTCTTC
CASSLRTGGSYNEQFF
>-|-|TRBV21-1|TRBJ2-2
TGTGCCAGCAGCCCCGTGTGGGACAGGGCGTTGACCGGGGAGCTGTTTTTT
CASSPVWDRALTGELFF
>-|TRBD1|TRBV19|TRBJ1-2
TGTGCCAGTAGTCGCGGACAGGGCCCCAATGGCTACACCTTC
CASSRGQGPNGYTF
>-|TRBD2|TRBV7-2|TRBJ2-7
TGTGCCAGCAGCGCTGCGACTAGCGGGACCTACGAGCAGTACTTC
CASSAATSGTYEQYF
>-|TRBD1|TRBV5-8|TRBJ1-1
TGTGCCAGCAACAAAATTCCCGGGACAGGGGGCACTGAAGCTTTCTTT
CASNKIPGTGGTEAFF
>-|-|TRBV5-1|TRBJ1-1
TGCGCCAGCAGCCCTGGACAGTTAATCATGAACACTGAAGCTTTCTTT
CASSPGQLIMNTEAFF
>-|TRBD2|TRBV7-9|TRBJ2-1
TGTGCCAGCAGCCAGGGACTAGCGGGGGGACACTACAATGAGCAGTTCTTC
CASSQGLAGGHYNEQFF
>-|TRBD1|TRBV4-1|TRBJ1-1
TGCGCCAGCAGCCAACAGGGGGCTGAAGCTTTCTTT
CASSQQGAEAFF
>-|-|TRBV29-1|TRBJ2-7
TGCAGCGTCGGACGGGGAATAACCTACGAGCAGTACTTC
CSVGRGITYEQYF
>few|-|TRBV5-5|TRBJ1-1
TGTGCCAGCAGCTTGGCAGGGGACACTGAAGCTTTCTTT
CASSLAGDTEAFF
>-|TRBD1|TRBV4-2|TRBJ2-1
TGTGCCAGCAGCTGGATGGACAGGGGAAACAATGAGCAGTTCTTC
CASSWMDRGNNEQFF
>-|-|TRBV18|TRBJ1-1
TGTGCCAGCTCACCGAGGAACACTGAAGCTTTCTTT
CASSPRNTEAFF
>once|TRBD2|TRBV5-1|TRBJ2-1
TGCGCCAGCAGCCCCATCGGGGCGGGGGGGCCTAATGAGCAGTTCTTC
CASSPIGAGGPNEQFF
>-|-|TRBV25-1|TRBJ2-1
TGTGCCAGCAGTGCACCAGGGGAACTCGCCTACAATGAGCAGTTCTTC
CASSAPGELAYNEQFF
>-|TRBD2|TRBV7-9|TRBJ2-5
TGTGCCTGGGGGGGAGAGACCCAGTACTTC
CAWGGETQYF
>-|-|TRBV11-1|TRBJ1-4
TGTGCCAGCAGCTTAGGCGGCAGACTGTTTTTT
CASSLGGRLFF
>-|-|TRBV2|TRBJ2-7
TGTGCCAGCAGTTACACCTACGAGCAGTACTTC
CASSYTYEQYF
>-|TRBD1|TRBV4-3|TRBJ1-5
TGCGCCAGCAGCCAAGATTCAACAGGGGGCTATCAGCCCCAGCATTTT
CASSQDSTGGYQPQHF
>-|TRBD1|TRBV7-8|TRBJ2-1
TGTGCCAGCAGCTTACCTGGGACAGGGTGGGGCAATGAGCAGTTCTTC
CASSLPGTGWGNEQFF
>-|TRBD1|TRBV4-2|TRBJ1-5
TGTGCCAGCAGCCAAAAAGGACAGGGCAGCGGGCAGCCCCAGCATTTT
CASSQKGQGSGQPQHF
>-|-|TRBV20-1|TRBJ1-1
TGCAGTGGGGTCCGGGACACTGAAGCTTTCTTT
CSGVRDTEAFF
>-|TRBD1|TRBV28|TRBJ1-1
TGTGCCAGCAGGAGTGGACAGGGGGCCCTTGTTTCTGAAGCTTTCTTT
CASRSGQGALVSEAFF
>-|TRBD1|TRBV18|TRBJ2-2
TGTGCCAGCTCTTCCGGGACAGGGGGCACCGGGGAGCTGTTTTTT
CASSSGTGGTGELFF
>-|-|TRBV28|TRBJ1-2
TGTGCCAGCAGTTTAATCTCGGGGGCTAACTATGGCTACACCTTC
CASSLISGANYGYTF
>-|TRBD1|TRBV30|TRBJ1-5
TGTGCCTGGAGTGTAGTAGGGGGCGCCTATCAGCCCCAGCATTTT
CAWSVVGGAYQPQHF
>few|-|TRBV4-2|TRBJ2-7
TGTGCCAGCAGCCGGGGGCCGCTGGAGCAGTACTTC
CASSRGPLEQYF
>-|TRBD2|TRBV19|TRBJ2-2
TGTGCCAGTAGTGGCGGGAGGTTGGGGGAGCTGTTTTTT
CASSGGRLGELFF
>-|-|TRBV28|TRBJ1-1
TGTGCCAGCACCAACCCAGGGGTGGCCGAAGCTTTCTTT
CASTNPGVAEAFF
>-|TRBD1|TRBV18|TRBJ2-3
TGTGCCAGCTCATTGCAGGGGGCTCAGCTAACAGATACGCAGTATTTT
CASSLQGAQLTDTQYF
>-|TRBD2|TRBV7-3|TRBJ2-3
TGTGCCAGCAGCTTACGAGGGGAGGGGACAGATACGCAGTATTTT
CASSLRGEGTDTQYF